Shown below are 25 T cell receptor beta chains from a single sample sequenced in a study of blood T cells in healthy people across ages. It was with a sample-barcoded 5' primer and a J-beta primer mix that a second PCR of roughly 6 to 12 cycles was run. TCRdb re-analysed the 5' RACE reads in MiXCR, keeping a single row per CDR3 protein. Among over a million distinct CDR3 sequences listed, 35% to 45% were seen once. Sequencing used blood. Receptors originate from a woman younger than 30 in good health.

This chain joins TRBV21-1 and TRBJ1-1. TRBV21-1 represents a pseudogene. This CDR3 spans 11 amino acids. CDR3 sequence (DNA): TGTGCCAGCAGCCCTTGTGGGGAAGCTTTCTTT. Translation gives CASSPCGEAFF.

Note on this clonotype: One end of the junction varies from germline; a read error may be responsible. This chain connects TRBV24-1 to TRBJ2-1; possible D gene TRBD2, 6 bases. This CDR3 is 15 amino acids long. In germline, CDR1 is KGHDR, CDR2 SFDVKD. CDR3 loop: CAASEHMRGHNEQFF. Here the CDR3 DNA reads TGTGCCGCCAGTGAACACATGCGGGGTCACAATGAGCAGTTCTTC.

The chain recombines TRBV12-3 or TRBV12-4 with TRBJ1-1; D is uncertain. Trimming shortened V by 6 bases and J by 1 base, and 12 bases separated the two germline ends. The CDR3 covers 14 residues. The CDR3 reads CASRKEGPNTEAFF. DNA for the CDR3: TGTGCCAGCAGAAAGGAGGGTCCGAACACTGAAGCTTTCTTT.

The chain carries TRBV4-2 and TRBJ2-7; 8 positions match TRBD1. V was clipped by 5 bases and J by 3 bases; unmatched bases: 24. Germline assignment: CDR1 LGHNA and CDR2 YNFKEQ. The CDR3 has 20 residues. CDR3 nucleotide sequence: TGTGCCAGCAGCACAGGGGAGTTTCCAGGGGGACGCAGGGGGCACTACGAGCAGTACTTC. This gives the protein CASSTGEFPGGRRGHYEQYF.

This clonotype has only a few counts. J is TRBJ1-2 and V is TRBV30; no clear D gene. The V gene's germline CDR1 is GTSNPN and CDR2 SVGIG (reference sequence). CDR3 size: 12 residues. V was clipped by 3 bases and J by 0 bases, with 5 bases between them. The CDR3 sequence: CAWSDTNYGYTF. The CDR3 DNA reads TGTGCCTGGAGCGACACTAACTATGGCTACACCTTC.

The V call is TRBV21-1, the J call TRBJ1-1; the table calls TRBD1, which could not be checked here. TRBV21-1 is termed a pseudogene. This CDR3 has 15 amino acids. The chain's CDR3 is CPGRGPPQMNTEAFF. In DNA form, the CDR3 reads TGTCCGGGGCGGGGCCCGCCCCAAATGAACACTGAAGCTTTCTTT.

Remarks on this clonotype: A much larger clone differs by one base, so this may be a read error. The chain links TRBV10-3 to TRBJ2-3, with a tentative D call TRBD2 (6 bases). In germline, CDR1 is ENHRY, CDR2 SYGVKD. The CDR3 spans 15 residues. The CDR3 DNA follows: TGTGTCATCAGTGAAAGGGACTTTCCCACAGATACGCAGTATTTT. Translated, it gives CVISERDFPTDTQYF.

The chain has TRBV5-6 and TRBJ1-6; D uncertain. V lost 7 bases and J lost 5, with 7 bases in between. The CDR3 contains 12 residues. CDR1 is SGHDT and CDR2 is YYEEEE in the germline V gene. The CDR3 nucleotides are TGTGCCAGCGGTGAGAATAATTCACCCCTCCACTTT. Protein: CASGENNSPLHF.

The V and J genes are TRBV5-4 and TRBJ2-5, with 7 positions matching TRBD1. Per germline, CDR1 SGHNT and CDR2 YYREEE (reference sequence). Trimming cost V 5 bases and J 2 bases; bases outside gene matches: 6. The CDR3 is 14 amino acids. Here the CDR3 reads CASSMDRRQETQYF. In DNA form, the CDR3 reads TGTGCCAGCAGTATGGACAGGAGACAAGAGACCCAGTACTTC. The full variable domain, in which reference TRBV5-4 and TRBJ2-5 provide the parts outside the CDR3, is ETGVTQSPTHLIKTRGQQVTLRCSSQSGHNTVSWYQQALGQGPQFIFQYYREEENGRGNFPPRFSGLQFPNYSSELNVNALELDDSALYLCASSMDRRQETQYFGPGTRLLVL.

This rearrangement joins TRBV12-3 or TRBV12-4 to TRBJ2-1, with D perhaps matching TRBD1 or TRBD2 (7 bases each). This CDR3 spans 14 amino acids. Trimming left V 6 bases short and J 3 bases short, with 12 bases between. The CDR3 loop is CASRAGQSYNEQFF. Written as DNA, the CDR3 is TGTGCCAGCAGAGCGGGACAGAGCTACAATGAGCAGTTCTTC.

The CDR3 here is CASSSTPYNEQFF. The CDR3 nucleotides are TGTGCCAGCAGCTCTACACCGTACAATGAGCAGTTCTTC. The rearrangement uses TRBV7-9 and TRBJ2-1; D unclear. From germline, CDR1 is SEHNR and CDR2 FQNEAQ (reference sequence). V lost 4 bases and J 4 bases, leaving 8 bases between the germline ends. The CDR3 sequence is 13 residues long. Looking up the rest from reference TRBV7-9 and TRBJ2-1 gives the full variable domain: DTGVSQNPRHKITKRGQNVTFRCDPISEHNRLYWYRQTLGQGPEFLTYFQNEAQLEKSRLLSDRFSAERPKGSFSTLEIQRTEQGDSAMYLCASSSTPYNEQFFGPGTRLTVL.

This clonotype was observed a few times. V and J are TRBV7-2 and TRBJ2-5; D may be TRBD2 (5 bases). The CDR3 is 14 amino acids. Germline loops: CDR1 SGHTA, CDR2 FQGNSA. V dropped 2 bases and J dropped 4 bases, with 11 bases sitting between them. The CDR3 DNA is TGTGCCAGCAGCTTATCGACTATGAGAGAGACCCAGTACTTC. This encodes CASSLSTMRETQYF.

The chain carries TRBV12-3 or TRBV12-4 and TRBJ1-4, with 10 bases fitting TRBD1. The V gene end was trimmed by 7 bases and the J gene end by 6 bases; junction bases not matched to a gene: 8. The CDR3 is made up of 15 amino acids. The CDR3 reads CASKGTGAFHEKLFF. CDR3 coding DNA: TGTGCCAGCAAGGGGACAGGGGCTTTTCATGAAAAACTGTTTTTT.

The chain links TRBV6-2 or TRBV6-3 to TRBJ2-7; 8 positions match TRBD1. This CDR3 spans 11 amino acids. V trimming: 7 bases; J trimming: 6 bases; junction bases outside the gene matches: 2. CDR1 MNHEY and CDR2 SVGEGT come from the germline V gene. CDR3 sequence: CASTDRGEQYF. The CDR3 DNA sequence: TGTGCCAGCACCGACAGGGGCGAGCAGTACTTC.

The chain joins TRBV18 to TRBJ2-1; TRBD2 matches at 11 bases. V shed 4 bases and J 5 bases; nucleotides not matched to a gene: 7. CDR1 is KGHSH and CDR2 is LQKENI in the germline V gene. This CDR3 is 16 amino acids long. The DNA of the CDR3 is TGTGCCAGCTCACTCCCCGGGACTAGCGGCCACAATGAGCAGTTCTTC. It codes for CASSLPGTSGHNEQFF.

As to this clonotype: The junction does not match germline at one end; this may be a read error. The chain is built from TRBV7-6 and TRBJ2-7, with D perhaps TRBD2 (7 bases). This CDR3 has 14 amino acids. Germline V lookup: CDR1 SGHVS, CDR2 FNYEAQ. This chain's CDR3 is CSSSLARGLEEQYF. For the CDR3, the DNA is TGTTCCAGCAGCTTAGCGCGGGGGCTGGAGGAGCAGTACTTC.

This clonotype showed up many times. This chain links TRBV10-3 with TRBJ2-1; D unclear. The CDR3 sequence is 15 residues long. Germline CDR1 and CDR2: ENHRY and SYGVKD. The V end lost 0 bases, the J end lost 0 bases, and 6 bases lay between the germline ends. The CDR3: CAISESAGSYNEQFF. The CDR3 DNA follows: TGTGCCATCAGTGAGTCAGCTGGCTCCTACAATGAGCAGTTCTTC.

The CDR3 loop reads CATSEGVSWAPQHF. Written as DNA, the CDR3 is TGTGCCACCAGTGAAGGGGTCTCCTGGGCGCCCCAGCATTTT. The chain couples TRBV24-1 to TRBJ1-5; TRBD1 is a possible D gene (5 bases). This CDR3 contains 14 residues. Germline V gene sequence: CDR1 KGHDR, CDR2 SFDVKD. V was cut by 4 bases and J by 9 bases, with 15 bases left in between.

CDR3 residues: CASSSGPDRAYYGYTF. As DNA, the CDR3 is TGTGCCAGCAGTTCGGGTCCGGACAGGGCGTACTATGGCTACACCTTC. The rearrangement links TRBV6-5 to TRBJ1-2; TRBD1 matches at 8 bases. The germline gives CDR1 MNHEY, CDR2 SVGAGI. The CDR3 has 16 residues. Trimming took 4 bases from V and 3 from J; bases not matched to a gene: 10.

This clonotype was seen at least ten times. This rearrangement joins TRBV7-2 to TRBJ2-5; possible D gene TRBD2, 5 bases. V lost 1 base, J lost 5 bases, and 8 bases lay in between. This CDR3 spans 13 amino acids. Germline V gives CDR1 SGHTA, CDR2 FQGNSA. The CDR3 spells CASSLVRRETQYF. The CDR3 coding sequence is TGTGCCAGCAGCTTAGTCAGGAGGGAGACCCAGTACTTC.

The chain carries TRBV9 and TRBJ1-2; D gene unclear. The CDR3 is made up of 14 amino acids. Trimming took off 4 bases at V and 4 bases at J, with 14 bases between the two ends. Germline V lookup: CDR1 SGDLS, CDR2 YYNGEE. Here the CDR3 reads CASSTHQAAYGYTF. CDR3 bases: TGTGCCAGCAGCACACACCAGGCAGCCTATGGCTACACCTTC.

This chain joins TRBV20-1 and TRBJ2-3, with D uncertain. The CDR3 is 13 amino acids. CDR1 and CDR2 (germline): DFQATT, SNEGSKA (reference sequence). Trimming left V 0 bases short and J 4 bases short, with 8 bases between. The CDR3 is CSARDIAADTQYF. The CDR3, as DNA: TGCAGTGCTAGAGATATAGCAGCAGATACGCAGTATTTT.

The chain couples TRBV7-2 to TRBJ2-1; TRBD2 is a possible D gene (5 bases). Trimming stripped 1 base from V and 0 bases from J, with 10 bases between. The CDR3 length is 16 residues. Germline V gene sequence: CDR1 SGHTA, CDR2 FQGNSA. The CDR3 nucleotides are TGTGCCAGCAGCTTAGGTTATGCGGGCTCCTACAATGAGCAGTTCTTC. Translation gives CASSLGYAGSYNEQFF.

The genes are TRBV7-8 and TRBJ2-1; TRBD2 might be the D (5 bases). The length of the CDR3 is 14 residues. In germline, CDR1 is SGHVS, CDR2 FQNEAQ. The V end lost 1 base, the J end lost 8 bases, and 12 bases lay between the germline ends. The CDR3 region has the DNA TGTGCCAGCAGCTTAGAACGCCTAGCTCATGAGCAGTTCTTC. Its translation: CASSLERLAHEQFF.

CDR3: CAWSPGYATNEKLFF. The CDR3 nucleotides are TGTGCCTGGAGTCCGGGGTATGCAACTAATGAAAAACTGTTTTTT. This rearrangement joins TRBV30 to TRBJ1-4; the D is unclear. CDR3 length: 15 amino acids. Trimming took off 2 bases at V and 0 bases at J, with 10 bases between the two ends. Germline V gene sequence: CDR1 GTSNPN, CDR2 SVGIG (reference sequence).